This T cell receptor (beta chain) emerged from a study of OX40 agonist ivuxolimab in advanced cancers. Study-level background: Ivuxolimab was an agonistic, fully human IgG2 monoclonal antibody directed against OX40 (CD134), a costimulatory receptor. Intravenous ivuxolimab was administered to patients every 2 weeks at six dose levels: 0.01, 0.1, 0.3, 1.5, 3 and 10 mg/kg. Of the approximately 53 patients in dose escalation, about 19 had hepatocellular carcinoma, some 15 had melanoma, 9 had renal cell carcinoma and 9 had head and neck cancer. A male proportion of 82.7% and a mean age of approximately 58 years, ranging from roughly 23 to 85, were recorded for the dose-escalation cohort. Prior anti-PD-1, anti-PD-L1 or anti-CTLA-4 therapy was permitted, and checkpoint inhibitors had been received by around 40% of dose-escalation patients. Partial responses occurred in three dose-escalation patients: two with cutaneous melanoma and one with hepatocellular carcinoma. The point of sequencing TCRbeta in the periphery was to test whether ivuxolimab changed TCR sequence diversity and drove clonal T-cell expansion. The paper describes the monotherapy dose-escalation part (N of about 57 patients) of the phase I trial of ivuxolimab.

Genomic DNA was extracted from sorted cells for sequencing of the TCRbeta CDR3 region. TCRbeta CDR3 regions were sequenced using the immunoSEQ Assay. In TCRdb, the immuneACCESS table is reduced to in-frame sequences with V and J assigned. These tables do not hold every clone; where another copy was compared, an unresolved V gene accounts for under half, and the others remain unexplained. The sample contains some 80,000 clones, roughly 80% of them found a single time. Approximately 7.4% of the sample goes to the ten largest clones. Patients with autoimmune disease history or receiving systemic immunosuppression were excluded from the trial. In every dose cohort, peripheral blood was drawn for TCR sequencing at baseline, cycle 4 day 1, and cycle 7 day 1. Samples came from an open-label, multicenter, first-in-human phase I dose-escalation trial of ivuxolimab. Adults with locally advanced or metastatic melanoma, renal cell, hepatocellular, or head and neck squamous cell carcinoma were enrolled in the trial. Before TCR sequencing, CD4+ T cells and CD8+ T cells were sorted from peripheral blood as separate populations.

This clone was detected only once. Its antigen remains undetermined. No much larger clone exists at a distance of one base, and base qualities are not known. What the research found in general, with its limitations: In partial responders in the 0.1-3.0 mg/kg groups, normalized peripheral clonal expansion was found to be among the lowest, especially among CD8+ T cells. Low levels of normalized T-cell clonal expansion were also seen in some patients who did not respond. Which antigens the clonally expanded peripheral T cells were specific for was not determined. After ivuxolimab, CD8+ T cells had more expanded clones than CD4+ T cells on average. Clonal expansion of both CD4+ and CD8+ blood T cells was observed from baseline to week 6 at doses 0.1 to 3.0 mg/kg.

The CDR3, cysteine through phenylalanine, is 15 amino acids long. The kept DNA is CDR3 alone, 45 bases in frame from the first base. Trimming accounts for 0 bases at V and 2 bases at J, while the number of junction bases matched to no gene is 3. The germline V gene encodes CDR1 PRHDT and CDR2 FYEKMQ (reference sequence). The specimen comprised CD4+ or CD8+ T cells sorted from blood, sampled in a trial of the OX40 agonist ivuxolimab. The chain is made from TRBV13 and TRBJ2-7; 8 bases in the junction line up with TRBD2. The origin of this receptor is an adult with an advanced solid tumor such as melanoma, head and neck, liver or kidney cancer. The CDR3 corresponds to CASSLGTGGAYEQYF. The bases are TGTGCCAGCAGCTTAGGGACGGGGGGGGCCTACGAGCAGTACTTC.